These 13 T cell receptor beta chains were all obtained from the same sample, sequenced in a study of blood T cell repertoires in COVID-19. The repertoire was sequenced with immunoSEQ multiplex PCR; TCRdb's copy has only in-frame clones and lacks some. Among about 120,000 clones listed, 65% to 90% were seen once. Sequencing was performed on peripheral blood. Receptors originate from a man older than 75 with acute or convalescent COVID-19.

The chain couples TRBV7-9 to TRBJ1-4, with 11 bases that match TRBD1. J lost 7 bases, V lost 2 bases, and 3 bases had no gene match. CDR1 and CDR2 (germline): SEHNR, FQNEAQ (reference sequence). This CDR3 has 15 residues. The CDR3 region is CASSLSGTGGEKLFF. For the CDR3, the DNA is TGTGCCAGCAGCTTATCCGGGACAGGGGGTGAAAAACTGTTTTTT.

The chain couples TRBV3-1 (or the pseudogene TRBV3-2) to TRBJ1-4, with D possibly TRBD1 on 6 matching bases. Deletions cut 7 bases from V and 4 bases from J, with 13 bases between. Germline CDR1 is LGHDT and CDR2 is YNNKEL (reference sequence). The CDR3 consists of 14 residues. The CDR3 is CASKRKGGNEKLFF. CDR3 nucleotide sequence: TGTGCCAGCAAAAGGAAAGGGGGTAATGAAAAACTGTTTTTT.

The gene calls are TRBV6-5 and TRBJ1-2; no definite D call. V was trimmed by 7 bases and J by 4 bases, leaving 7 bases between them. CDR1 and CDR2 from the germline V gene are MNHEY and SVGAGI. The CDR3 consists of 11 residues. The CDR3 sequence is CASTLSYGYTF. In DNA form, the CDR3 reads TGTGCCAGCACTCTCAGCTATGGCTACACCTTC.

On this clone: At one of its ends the junction is not consistent with the germline gene, which may arise from a read error. The chain joins TRBV23-1 to TRBJ2-7, with a tentative D call TRBD2 (5 bases). TRBV23-1 is an open reading frame, and its role is uncertain. This CDR3 has 12 residues. The CDR3 here is CASSQEDTGKNF. The CDR3 DNA follows: TGCGCCAGCAGTCAAGAAGATACCGGGAAAAACTTC.

V usage is TRBV28 and J usage is TRBJ1-1, with 11 bases aligning to TRBD1. V dropped 6 bases and J dropped 10; count of bases not matched to a gene: 13. The CDR3 totals 15 residues. The germline V gene has CDR1 MDHEN and CDR2 SYDVKM. The CDR3 loop reads CASSLRTGTGGRAFF. CDR3 nucleotides: TGTGCCAGCAGCCTTCGTACCGGGACAGGGGGGAGAGCTTTCTTT.

The rearrangement joins TRBV19 to TRBJ1-2, with D perhaps TRBD1 (6 bases). The CDR3 consists of 14 residues. The V gene lost 4 bases and the J gene lost 5 bases, with 14 bases spanning the gap. Per the germline V gene, CDR1 is LNHDA and CDR2 is SQIVND (reference sequence). CDR3 sequence reads: CASSRGQSHYGYTF. In DNA, the CDR3 is TGTGCCAGTAGTAGGGGACAATCGCATTATGGCTACACCTTC.

A single count supports this clone. The V and J genes are TRBV14 and TRBJ2-7, with TRBD1 matching over 7 bases. V lost 6 bases and J lost 0; bases outside the gene matches: 5. Germline V gene data show CDR1 as SGHDN and CDR2 as FVKESK. The CDR3 extends over 14 amino acids. CDR3 in amino acids: CASRSGTDSYEQYF. The CDR3, as DNA: TGTGCCAGCAGGTCCGGGACAGACTCCTACGAGCAGTACTTC.

This chain links TRBV16 with TRBJ2-1; D might be TRBD2 (6 bases). CDR1 KGHSY and CDR2 FQNENV come from the germline V gene. CDR3 length: 16 residues. Trimming took off 4 bases at V and 4 bases at J, with 17 bases between the two ends. CDR3 nucleotide sequence: TGTGCCAGCAGCCGATCGGGACTTCCTACATACAATGAGCAGTTCTTC. Translated, it gives CASSRSGLPTYNEQFF.

The CDR3: CASSQVKSGGLDEQFF. The CDR3 coding sequence is TGTGCCAGCAGCCAAGTAAAGAGCGGGGGCCTGGATGAGCAGTTCTTC. The chain uses TRBV4-2 and TRBJ2-1, with 8 nucleotides matching TRBD2. J lost 8 bases, V lost 1 base, and 10 bases had no gene match. The CDR3 runs to 16 residues. Per the germline V gene, CDR1 is LGHNA and CDR2 is YNFKEQ.

The chain employs TRBV3-1 (or the pseudogene TRBV3-2) and TRBJ2-7; 8 nucleotides match TRBD2. The length of the CDR3 is 13 residues. From germline, CDR1 is LGHDT and CDR2 YNNKEL (reference sequence). V was clipped by 3 bases and J by 4 bases; unmatched bases: 2. The CDR3 nucleotides are TGTGCCAGCAGCCAGGCTAGCGGGTACGAGCAGTACTTC. Its translation is CASSQASGYEQYF.

The V and J genes are TRBV7-2 and TRBJ1-2; 8 bases match TRBD1. The ends lost 6 bases at V and 8 bases at J; junction bases unmatched: 5. Germline CDR1 and CDR2: SGHTA and FQGNSA. The CDR3 extends over 12 amino acids. CDR3: CASSFRGLGYTF. The DNA for the CDR3 is TGTGCCAGCAGTTTCAGGGGGCTCGGCTACACCTTC. Complete variable domain (other parts from reference TRBV7-2 and TRBJ1-2): GAGVSQSPSNKVTEKGKDVELRCDPISGHTALYWYRQSLGQGLEFLIYFQGNSAPDKSGLPSDRFSAERTGGSVSTLTIQRTQQEDSAVYLCASSFRGLGYTFGSGTRLTVV.

The CDR3 DNA reads as TGTGCCAGCAGCTTAGGTCTCAGGGGATGGGTGAACACTGAAGCTTTCTTT. This sequence encodes CASSLGLRGWVNTEAFF. The chain links TRBV11-2 to TRBJ1-1; D is possibly TRBD1 (6 bases). V lost 1 base to trimming and J lost 0 bases, with 15 bases between them. This CDR3 spans 17 amino acids. Germline V CDR1 and CDR2: SGHAT, FQNNGV.

The gene calls are TRBV27 and TRBJ1-4, with 12 bases identical to TRBD1. Germline lookup yields CDR1 MNHEY and CDR2 SMNVEV (reference sequence). The ends lost 2 bases at V and 6 bases at J; junction bases unmatched: 10. This CDR3 has 18 amino acids. CDR3 nucleotide sequence: TGTGCCAGCAGTTTAGTGTGGGGACAGGGGGCCGTGCATGAAAAACTGTTTTTT. This encodes CASSLVWGQGAVHEKLFF.